This T cell receptor (beta chain) was identified in a study of T cells expressing NK-cell markers (dated by TCRdb to 2019 to 2021). The study in broad terms: TCR beta-chain repertoires were profiled in sorted CD3+CD56+NKG2C+, CD3+CD56+NKG2C- and CD3+CD56-NKG2C+ T-cell subsets from several donors. Seven of the eight sequenced donors were HCMV-seropositive and one was HCMV-seronegative. The eight sequenced donors were randomly selected healthy volunteers, three men and five women. Illumina HiSeq 2000/2500, MiSeq or NextSeq was used to sequence libraries as 2 x 150 bp reads. On the study overall, not on this receptor specifically: Those dominant clonotypes were again the most abundant among CD3+CD56-NKG2C+ cells in a handful of donors, at about 25-60.1%. Whether the expanded NKG2C-expressing T cell clones were specific for HCMV antigens remained unclear. In six donors, the dominant CD3+CD56+NKG2C+ clonotypes were among the top 10 CD8+ clonotypes and accounted for about 1.0-7.5% of CD8+ T cells.

TCRdb records Illumina HiSeq 2000 as the sequencer. TCR beta cDNA libraries were prepared using 5'RACE template switching, which introduced a universal primer site and unique molecular identifiers. cDNA synthesis was primed from the TCR beta constant segment, followed by two successive PCR amplification steps. The paper's processing steps were these. MIGEC handled demultiplexing of the reads and grouping by UMI, while MiTCR was used to assemble and quantify clonotypes. To remove erroneous sequences, TCR cDNA sequences were retained only when supported by two or more reads. The tcR package was used for downstream repertoire analysis, with clonotypes matched between fractions based on CDR3 nucleotide sequence plus V segment. VDJmatch was used to annotate antigen specificity against VDJdb, with one amino acid substitution in CDR3 allowed. With the reads reprocessed by TCRdb, a single entry stands for each CDR3 protein sequence and no DNA is reported. The V and J calls and clone size are TCRdb's, not the authors'. This sample's listing comprises 350,000 to 450,000 distinct CDR3 sequences. The ten top clones hold 5% to 5.5% of the sample.

With regard to this clonotype: Its antigen target is currently unknown.

To determine HCMV serostatus, a commercial ELISA kit was used to detect HCMV-specific IgG in serum. Peripheral blood mononuclear cells were isolated from blood by Ficoll density gradient centrifugation. CDR1 and CDR2 (SGHVS, FNYEAQ) derive from the germline V gene. Measured from the cysteine to the phenylalanine, the CDR3 is 16 residues long. The coding DNA is unavailable. The material sequenced was blood T cells: a sorted CD56 or NKG2C T cell subset, CD4+ or CD8+ T cells, or bulk PBMC T cells (not recorded which). The receptor was derived from a man between 18 and 69 years old in good health. The V and J segments used are TRBV7-6 and TRBJ1-5. CDR3 region: CASSPRTGSGNQPQHF.